This T cell receptor beta chain was recorded in a study of blood T cell repertoires in COVID-19 (TCRdb year 2020). Regarding the study in general: The collaborator samples originated in the United States, Italy and Spain and spanned the acute and convalescent phases of COVID-19. The prospective study material was composed of cDNA or gDNA derived from T cells, B-cell-depleted T cells, or PBMCs. Sample metadata almost always included a de-identified subject ID, COVID-19 status, age in years and sex. HLA class I and class II types, where available, came from metadata supplied by the sample provider rather than from assay-based typing. The samples were drawn from two sources: the first 160 participants of the ongoing ImmuneRACE study, and 950 to 1,500 subjects contributed by 6 global collaborators. A freely available public database, intended as a resource for researchers studying the immune response to SARS-CoV-2, is where the repertoires were released. Subjects who had been exposed to COVID-19, were actively infected with it, or had recovered from it provided the deeply sampled blood TCRbeta repertoires that made up the dataset.

Broad study findings and their caveats: Clinical and demographic metadata were provided uncurated, with the amount varying by source and participant.

Participants in the prospective study were aged roughly 18 to 89 years, lived in some 24 United States geographic areas, and enrolled through a virtual design. In the prospective study, participants were assigned to cohorts based on the clinical history participants reported in a screening survey and a study questionnaire. Recovered participants in ImmuneRACE Cohort 3 were defined by two consecutive negative NP/OP PCR tests, clearance by a healthcare professional, or resolution of symptoms. In the prospective study, whole blood, serum and a nasopharyngeal or oropharyngeal swab were collected from each participant by mobile phlebotomists. Prospective study participants could optionally give additional blood draws and questionnaires over an approximately 2-month period. Prospective study blood samples were shipped either frozen or at room temperature before DNA extraction. Trimming leaves V shorter by 1 base and J shorter by 4 bases, with the junction holding 4 bases beyond the gene matches. The germline V gene supplies CDR1 MDHEN and CDR2 SYDVKM. The CDR3 measures 15 amino acids from cysteine to phenylalanine. Left in the record is the CDR3 DNA by itself, 45 bases read in frame from the first base.

A word on this clone: Which antigen it targets is not known. No much larger clonotype is one base removed from it; base qualities were not supplied.

The immunoSEQ Assay, a bias-controlled multiplex PCR, was used to amplify TCRbeta CDR3 regions from genomic DNA. As for the authors' bioinformatics: The number of nucleated cells in each sample was estimated from the amplification of reference gene primers within the assay. To quantify the absolute abundance of each unique TCRbeta CDR3 rearrangement, sequence reads were collapsed and filtered. For each sample, productive Simpson clonality was calculated as the square root of Simpson's diversity index over productive rearrangements. The table was pulled from immuneACCESS by TCRdb, which kept in-frame rearrangements only. Such tables lose some clones; where checked, under half of the loss comes from unresolved V genes, and the rest has no known cause. D and trimming were read from the DNA, whereas the V and J calls and clone size are those reported in that table. The sample table holds more than 250,000 clones, of which roughly 90% were seen once. 18% of the sample is in the top ten clones.

This receptor was taken from a woman aged 25-40 years who had recovered from COVID-19. What was sequenced was PBMCs or T cells enriched from blood (not recorded which). The chain uses TRBV28 and TRBJ2-1; the junction holds 7 bases that match TRBD2. At the DNA level, the sequence is TGTGCCAGCAGTTTATATTCAGCGGGATACAATGAGCAGTTCTTC. Its translation is CASSLYSAGYNEQFF.